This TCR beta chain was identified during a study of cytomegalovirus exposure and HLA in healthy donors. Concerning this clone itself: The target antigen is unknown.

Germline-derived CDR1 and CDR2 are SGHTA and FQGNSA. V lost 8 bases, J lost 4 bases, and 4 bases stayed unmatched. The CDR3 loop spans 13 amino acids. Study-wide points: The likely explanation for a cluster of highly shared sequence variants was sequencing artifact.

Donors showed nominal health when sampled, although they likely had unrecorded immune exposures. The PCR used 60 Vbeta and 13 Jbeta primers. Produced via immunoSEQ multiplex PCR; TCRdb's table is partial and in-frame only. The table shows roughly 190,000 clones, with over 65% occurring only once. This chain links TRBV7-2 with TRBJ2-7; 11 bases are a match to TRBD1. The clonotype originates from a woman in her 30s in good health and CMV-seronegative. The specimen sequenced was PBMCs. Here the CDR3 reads CASRTGGTYEQYF. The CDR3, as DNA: TGTGCCAGCCGGACAGGGGGCACGTACGAGCAGTACTTC.